The 28 T cell receptor beta chains presented below share a single source sample, sequenced in a study of glioma-infiltrating T cells after dendritic cell vaccination. The protocol was immunoSEQ multiplex PCR, while the TCRdb copy is restricted to in-frame clones and leaves out a portion. The sample includes about 92,000 clones, 65% to 90% of them seen just once. The specimen was blood, collected before dendritic cell vaccination. All receptors come from a human donor with glioblastoma.

The V and J genes are TRBV7-2 and TRBJ1-2; D gene unclear. CDR3 length: 12 amino acids. V lost 5 bases, J lost 1 base, and 5 bases lay in between. The V gene's germline CDR1 is SGHTA and CDR2 FQGNSA. This CDR3 reads CASSTSNYGYTF. CDR3 bases: TGTGCCAGCAGCACGAGTAACTATGGCTACACCTTC.

The J gene is TRBJ1-1, the V gene TRBV28; 7 bases agree with TRBD1. This CDR3 is built from 15 residues. Germline V lookup: CDR1 MDHEN, CDR2 SYDVKM. The V gene end was trimmed by 6 bases and the J gene end by 1 base; junction bases not matched to a gene: 8. CDR3 DNA sequence: TGTGCCAGCAGAACTACAGGGGCGGGGAACACTGAAGCTTTCTTT. It yields the protein CASRTTGAGNTEAFF.

V is TRBV6-1 and J is TRBJ1-1; no definite D call. Germline V CDR1 and CDR2: MNHNS, SASEGT. Trimming cost V 4 bases and J 7 bases, with 19 bases left between them. The CDR3 consists of 15 residues. CDR3 bases: TGTGCCAGCAGTGGACACATTCTGGACTGGGGTGAAGCTTTCTTT. This encodes CASSGHILDWGEAFF.

Details on this clone: This probably arose from a read error, given a far larger clone one base away. V and J are TRBV7-2 and TRBJ2-1; the D is unclear. Deletions cut 3 bases from V and 6 bases from J, with 6 bases between. The CDR3 is 12 amino acids. CDR1 is SGHTA and CDR2 is FQGNSA in the germline V gene. The CDR3 DNA reads as TGTGCCAGCAGCTTGAGGAGCAATGAGCAGTTCTTC. Its translation is CASSLRSNEQFF.

The chain carries TRBV4-1 and TRBJ2-3; D not resolved. This CDR3 contains 15 residues. The V and J ends lost 0 bases and 0 bases respectively, with 7 bases between them. From germline, CDR1 is MGHRA and CDR2 YSYEKL. The CDR3 sequence is CASSQEAASTDTQYF. The DNA of the CDR3 is TGCGCCAGCAGCCAAGAGGCGGCAAGCACAGATACGCAGTATTTT.

The CDR3 region has the DNA TGTGCCAGCAGCCCCTCCGGGACAGCGGCCTCCTACGAGCAGTACTTC. Amino acids: CASSPSGTAASYEQYF. This chain joins TRBV4-2 and TRBJ2-7, with 7 bases fitting TRBD1. With V trimmed by 4 bases and J by 0 bases, 9 bases remained unmatched. CDR3 length equals 16 residues. Germline CDR1 and CDR2: LGHNA and YNFKEQ.

The chain joins TRBV27 to TRBJ2-7, with D unresolved. The germline CDR1 and CDR2 sequences are MNHEY and SMNVEV (reference sequence). Trimming removed 4 bases from V and 3 bases from J, with 16 bases in between. The CDR3 contains 15 residues. CDR3 in amino acids: CASSSQAGSYYEQYF. CDR3 sequence (DNA): TGTGCCAGCAGTTCCCAAGCCGGGTCTTACTACGAGCAGTACTTC.

The chain is built from TRBV7-2 and TRBJ2-5; a possible D gene is TRBD1 (6 bases). The CDR3 extends over 15 amino acids. Germline assignment: CDR1 SGHTA and CDR2 FQGNSA. Trimming cost V 4 bases and J 2 bases, with 14 bases left between them. DNA of the CDR3: TGTGCCAGCAGCTGGCTGGGGGCAGGTCAAGAGACCCAGTACTTC. Its translation is CASSWLGAGQETQYF.

The rearrangement joins TRBV7-3 to TRBJ2-1; 9 nucleotides match TRBD1. The CDR3 totals 16 residues. J gave up 4 bases and V 5 bases, and 9 bases lay outside the gene matches. Germline V gene sequence: CDR1 SGHTA, CDR2 FQGTGA. The CDR3 coding sequence is TGTGCCAGCAGCCCCGGGGGACAGGGACCTTACAATGAGCAGTTCTTC. It is translated as CASSPGGQGPYNEQFF. The full variable domain, its missing parts supplied by reference TRBV7-3 and TRBJ2-1, is GAGVSQTPSNKVTEKGKYVELRCDPISGHTALYWYRQSLGQGPEFLIYFQGTGAADDSGLPNDRFFAVRPEGSVSTLKIQRTERGDSAVYLCASSPGGQGPYNEQFFGPGTRLTVL.

J is TRBJ1-1 and V is TRBV5-1, with D hard to call. This CDR3 spans 14 amino acids. Germline lookup yields CDR1 SGHRS and CDR2 YFSETQ. V was cut by 0 bases and J by 5 bases, with 11 bases left in between. The CDR3 is CASSLVLGTTEAFF. CDR3 nucleotides: TGCGCCAGCAGCTTGGTTTTGGGCACTACTGAAGCTTTCTTT.

V gene TRBV5-1 combines with J gene TRBJ2-3; the match to TRBD2 covers 9 bases. The CDR3 length is 15 residues. Germline V gene lookup returns CDR1 SGHRS and CDR2 YFSETQ. With 4 bases clipped from V and 4 bases from J, the junction kept 7 bases outside the gene matches. CDR3 region: CASSRGGGAADTQYF. The DNA of the CDR3 is TGCGCCAGCAGCAGGGGCGGGGGGGCAGCAGATACGCAGTATTTT.

The chain employs TRBV19 and TRBJ1-2; D unresolved. CDR1 is LNHDA and CDR2 is SQIVND in the germline V gene (reference sequence). The V end lost 3 bases, the J end lost 4 bases, and 9 bases lay between the germline ends. The CDR3 runs to 13 residues. CDR3 bases: TGTGCCAGTAGTATCGGAGGGTCCTATGGCTACACCTTC. It encodes CASSIGGSYGYTF.

The table lists this clone with a count of one. The chain carries TRBV5-1 and TRBJ1-4; 7 bases line up with TRBD1. CDR1 SGHRS and CDR2 YFSETQ come from the germline V gene. The CDR3 loop spans 15 amino acids. With 4 bases clipped from V and 3 bases from J, the junction kept 6 bases outside the gene matches. The DNA of the CDR3 is TGCGCCAGCAGCAGGTACAGGGGTTCTAATGAAAAACTGTTTTTT. Protein sequence: CASSRYRGSNEKLFF.

The CDR3 coding sequence is TGTGCCAGCAGTCCCGGGACTAGCGGATACAATGAGCAGTTCTTC. Translated, it gives CASSPGTSGYNEQFF. The V call is TRBV5-4, the J call TRBJ2-1; 11 bases fit TRBD2. The J segment lost 4 bases and the V segment lost 5 bases, leaving 5 bases of the junction unmatched. The length of the CDR3 is 15 residues. Germline V gene lookup returns CDR1 SGHNT and CDR2 YYREEE (reference sequence).

This sequence joins TRBV27 and TRBJ1-1, with TRBD1 matching over 7 bases. From germline, CDR1 is MNHEY and CDR2 SMNVEV (reference sequence). The CDR3 contains 15 residues. V lost 4 bases to trimming and J lost 0 bases; unmatched junction nucleotides: 5. The CDR3 DNA sequence: TGTGCCAGCAGTTCCGGACAGGTCATGAACACTGAAGCTTTCTTT. Translation gives CASSSGQVMNTEAFF.

The genes are TRBV6-5 and TRBJ2-7, with 8 bases matching TRBD1. The V segment lost 5 bases and the J segment 3 bases; nucleotides outside the gene matches: 6. There are 14 residues in the CDR3. The germline CDR1 and CDR2 sequences are MNHEY and SVGAGI. The CDR3 sequence: CASSKPGTGYEQYF. The CDR3 nucleotides read TGTGCCAGCAGTAAGCCCGGGACAGGCTACGAGCAGTACTTC.

The chain employs TRBV2 and TRBJ2-7; a weak D match, TRBD2 (5 bases). Germline V CDR1 and CDR2: SNHLY, FYNNEI. The CDR3 loop spans 13 amino acids. V was pared by 8 bases and J by 1 base, with 12 bases between. The DNA of the CDR3 is TGTGCCAGCCAAGGTTGGGAGTCCTACGAGCAGTACTTC. Translating gives CASQGWESYEQYF.

The chain uses TRBV11-3 and TRBJ2-3; maybe TRBD1 (6 bases). V lost 5 bases to trimming and J lost 4 bases, with 19 bases between them. Germline V gene lookup returns CDR1 SGHNT and CDR2 YENEEA. The CDR3 is 16 amino acids. For the CDR3, the DNA is TGTGCCAGCAGCAACCGGGCCAGAAAGGGGGCAGATACGCAGTATTTT. Residues: CASSNRARKGADTQYF.

The gene calls are TRBV28 and TRBJ2-3; D is unclear. V lost 4 bases and J lost 4, with 9 bases in between. CDR3 size: 13 residues. Looked up from germline, CDR1 is MDHEN and CDR2 is SYDVKM. For the CDR3, the DNA is TGTGCCAGCAGTTACCACACCGCAGATACGCAGTATTTT. Translated: CASSYHTADTQYF.

The sample holds one count of this clone. The chain links TRBV28 to TRBJ1-2; TRBD1 agrees at 7 bases. J gave up 3 bases and V 3 bases, and 7 bases lay outside the gene matches. Germline V gives CDR1 MDHEN, CDR2 SYDVKM. The CDR3 consists of 15 residues. The CDR3 is CASSLKRQGYYGYTF. DNA of the CDR3: TGTGCCAGCAGTTTGAAAAGACAGGGTTACTATGGCTACACCTTC.

The chain recombines TRBV28 with TRBJ1-1; TRBD1 is a possible D gene (6 bases). From germline, CDR1 is MDHEN and CDR2 SYDVKM. The CDR3 runs 14 residues. Trimming cost V 4 bases and J 1 base, with 10 bases left between them. CDR3 coding DNA: TGTGCCAGCAGTTCGTGGACAGAGAACACTGAAGCTTTCTTT. It yields the protein CASSSWTENTEAFF.

The CDR3: CASSLGLAGPYEQYF. In nucleotides, the CDR3 is TGTGCCAGTAGTCTGGGACTAGCGGGCCCCTACGAGCAGTACTTC. V is TRBV19 and J is TRBJ2-7, with TRBD2 matching 12 bases. CDR3 length: 15 residues. Germline V lookup: CDR1 LNHDA, CDR2 SQIVND (reference sequence). V gave up 5 bases and J gave up 2 bases; unmatched junction bases: 4. The full variable domain, completed using reference TRBV19 and TRBJ2-7, is DGGITQSPKYLFRKEGQNVTLSCEQNLNHDAMYWYRQDPGQGLRLIYYSQIVNDFQKGDIAEGYSVSREKKESFPLTVTSAQKNPTAFYLCASSLGLAGPYEQYFGPGTRLTVT.

The chain uses TRBV29-1 and TRBJ2-5; weak D call: TRBD2 (6 bases). CDR1 and CDR2 (germline): SQVTM, ANQGSEA. There are 14 residues in the CDR3. V was trimmed by 6 bases and J by 0 bases, leaving 14 bases between them. The CDR3 here is CSVTGGGYQETQYF. The CDR3 DNA reads as TGCAGCGTCACAGGTGGGGGGTACCAAGAGACCCAGTACTTC.

The rearrangement uses TRBV18 and TRBJ2-1; D gene uncertain. CDR3 length: 13 residues. In germline, CDR1 is KGHSH, CDR2 LQKENI. The germline V and J ends were trimmed by 3 bases and 5 bases, with 8 bases remaining between them. CDR3 DNA sequence: TGTGCCAGCTCACCTCCGAGCGACAATGAGCAGTTCTTC. Amino acid sequence: CASSPPSDNEQFF.

This clone was seen just once. CDR3 nucleotides: TGTGCCAGCAGAAGGGGAAATCAGCCCCAGCATTTT. Its translation is CASRRGNQPQHF. The rearrangement joins TRBV12-1 to TRBJ1-5; the DNA was not compared with TRBD1, the D call given in the table. TRBV12-1 corresponds to a pseudogene. The CDR3 spans 12 residues.

This clone showed up just once. The chain links TRBV19 to TRBJ2-1, with TRBD1 matching over 8 bases. V dropped 3 bases and J dropped 8; count of bases not matched to a gene: 9. The V gene's germline CDR1 is LNHDA and CDR2 SQIVND (reference sequence). The CDR3 length is 15 residues. DNA of the CDR3: TGTGCCAGTAGTATCTTAGACAGGGGACCCGATGAGCAGTTCTTC. Amino acid sequence: CASSILDRGPDEQFF.

This rearrangement joins TRBV7-6 to TRBJ2-7; 12 nucleotides match TRBD2. V gave up 5 bases and J gave up 6 bases; unmatched junction bases: 8. The CDR3 runs to 15 residues. From germline, CDR1 is SGHVS and CDR2 FNYEAQ. CDR3 sequence reads: CASSLASGGAREQYF. CDR3 coding DNA: TGTGCCAGCAGCCTGGCTAGCGGGGGGGCCCGCGAGCAGTACTTC.

CDR3 in DNA: TGTGCCAGCAGTTTGGCAGGGGGTAATTCACCCCTCCACTTT. Translating gives CASSLAGGNSPLHF. The chain joins TRBV27 to TRBJ1-6, with 7 bases identical to TRBD1. CDR3 size: 14 residues. Germline V gene lookup returns CDR1 MNHEY and CDR2 SMNVEV (reference sequence). Trimming cost V 3 bases and J 6 bases; bases outside gene matches: 2.